The present T cell receptor (beta chain) was sequenced within a study of cytomegalovirus exposure and HLA in healthy donors. Details on this clone: The antigen is undetermined.

This CDR3 is 18 amino acids long. V lost 0 bases to trimming and J lost 2 bases, with 17 bases between them. Germline CDR1 is SGDLS and CDR2 is YYNGEE. PCR used 60 Vbeta primers and 13 Jbeta primers. Only in-frame clones appear in the TCRdb table, and some are missing; sequencing was by immunoSEQ multiplex PCR. The table records approximately 200,000 clones, about 79% of them present only once. Study-wide results and caveats: In an earlier analysis, about 87% or about 30%: the productive usage of most TCR beta V segments. One cluster of highly shared sequence variants probably arose as a sequencing artifact. Several of the most significant clusters appeared linked to common viral pathogens, based on a later analysis.

Input material: PBMCs. This rearrangement joins TRBV9 to TRBJ2-2, with D uncertain. This receptor was identified in a boy younger than 10 in good health and CMV-seronegative. The CDR3 bases are TGTGCCAGCAGCGTAGCTCCCCTGGGTCTAGGAAACACCGGGGAGCTGTTTTTT. It encodes CASSVAPLGLGNTGELFF.